The clone carrying this T cell receptor beta chain was counted between two and nine times. The data were taken from a study of blood T cell repertoires in COVID-19. Repertoires were generated with immunoSEQ multiplex PCR, while TCRdb's copy carries only in-frame clones and drops some. The sample holds roughly 130,000 clones; 82% are singletons and the top ten take approximately 4.9%. Between the trimmed V and J ends, which lost 1 base and 10 bases, there was a span of 13 bases. This CDR3 region has 13 residues. In germline, CDR1 is SGHVS, CDR2 FQNEAQ. Sequenced material: peripheral blood. The V call is TRBV7-8, the J call TRBJ1-1; D gene uncertain. The TCR originated in a woman aged 70 to 79 with acute or convalescent COVID-19. The CDR3 nucleotides are TGTGCCAGCAGCTTAGATCGGCAGCGGATAGCTTTCTTT. Protein sequence: CASSLDRQRIAFF.